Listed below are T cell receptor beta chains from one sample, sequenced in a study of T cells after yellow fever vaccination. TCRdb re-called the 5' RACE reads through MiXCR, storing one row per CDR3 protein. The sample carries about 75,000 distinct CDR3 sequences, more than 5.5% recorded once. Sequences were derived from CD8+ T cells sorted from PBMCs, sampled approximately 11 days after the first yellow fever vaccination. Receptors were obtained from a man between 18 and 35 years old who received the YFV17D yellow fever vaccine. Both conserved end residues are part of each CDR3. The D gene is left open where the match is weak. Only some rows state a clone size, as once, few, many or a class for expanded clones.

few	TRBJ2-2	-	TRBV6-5	CASWRGDTGELFF	TGTGCCAGCTGGCGGGGAGACACCGGGGAGCTGTTTTTT
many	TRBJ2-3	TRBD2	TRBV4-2	CASSQDLAGGTDTQYF	TGTGCCAGCAGCCAAGATCTAGCGGGGGGCACAGATACGCAGTATTTT
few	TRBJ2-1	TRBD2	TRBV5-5	CASSLTRGVYNEQFF	TGTGCCAGCAGCTTGACGCGGGGGGTCTACAATGAGCAGTTCTTC
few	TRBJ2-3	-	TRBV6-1	CASSLTPGLADTQYF	TGTGCCAGCAGTCTAACGCCGGGGCTCGCAGATACGCAGTATTTT
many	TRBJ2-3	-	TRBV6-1	CASSPGLSTDTQYF	TGTGCCAGCAGTCCCGGACTGAGCACAGATACGCAGTATTTT
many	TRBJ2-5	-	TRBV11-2	CASSLDSGRKRETQYF	TGTGCCAGCAGCTTGGATTCCGGGAGAAAGAGAGAGACCCAGTACTTC
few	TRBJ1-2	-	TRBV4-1	CASSQETVYGYTF	TGCGCCAGCAGCCAAGAAACGGTCTATGGCTACACCTTC
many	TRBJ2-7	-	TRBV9	CASSVAGNYEQYF	TGTGCCAGCAGCGTAGCCGGAAACTACGAGCAGTACTTC
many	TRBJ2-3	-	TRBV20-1	CSAHPGKGDTQYF	TGCAGTGCTCACCCGGGGAAAGGAGATACGCAGTATTTT
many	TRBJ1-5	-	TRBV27	CASGPRGVWGKQPQHF	TGTGCCAGCGGTCCAAGAGGGGTGTGGGGAAAACAGCCCCAGCATTTT
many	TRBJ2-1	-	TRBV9	CASSVGGSGGDEQFF	TGTGCCAGCAGCGTAGGGGGGAGTGGGGGCGATGAGCAGTTCTTC
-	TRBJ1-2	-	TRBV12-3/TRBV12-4	CASSLRGAWNGYTF	TGTGCCAGCAGTTTGAGGGGAGCATGGAATGGCTACACCTTC
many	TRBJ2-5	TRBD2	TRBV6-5	CASSYSGGSVETQYF	TGTGCCAGCAGTTACTCGGGAGGGTCGGTCGAGACCCAGTACTTC
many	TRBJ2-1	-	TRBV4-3	CASSQSGAYNEQFF	TGCGCCAGCAGCCAATCAGGGGCTTACAATGAGCAGTTCTTC
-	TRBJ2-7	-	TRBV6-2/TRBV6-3	CASSYGLWQDEQYF	TGTGCCAGCAGTTACGGTTTGTGGCAGGACGAGCAGTACTTC
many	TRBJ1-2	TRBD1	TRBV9	CASSAPGQGLNYGYTF	TGTGCCAGCAGCGCTCCGGGACAGGGACTTAACTATGGCTACACCTTC
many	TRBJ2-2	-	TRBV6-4	CASSDSGENTGELFF	TGTGCCAGCAGTGACTCAGGGGAGAACACCGGGGAGCTGTTTTTT
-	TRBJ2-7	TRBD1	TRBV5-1	CASSLRQGTYEQYF	TGCGCCAGCAGCTTACGACAGGGGACCTACGAGCAGTACTTC
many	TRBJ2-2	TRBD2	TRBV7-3	CASRPGTSGTGELFF	TGTGCCAGCAGACCCGGGACTAGCGGCACCGGGGAGCTGTTTTTT
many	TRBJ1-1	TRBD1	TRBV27	CASSSRRGRNTEAFF	TGTGCCAGCAGTTCCCGCAGGGGGAGAAACACTGAAGCTTTCTTT
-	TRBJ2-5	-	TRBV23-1	CVSSQSAPGPQETQYF	TGCGTCAGCAGTCAATCGGCCCCGGGGCCTCAAGAGACCCAGTACTTC
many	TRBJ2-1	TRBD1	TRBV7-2	CASSLGQGNEQFF	TGTGCCAGCAGCTTAGGACAGGGAAATGAGCAGTTCTTC
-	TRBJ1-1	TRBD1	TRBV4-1	CASSQDRGTEAFF	TGCGCCAGCAGCCAGGACAGGGGCACTGAAGCTTTCTTT
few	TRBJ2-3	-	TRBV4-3	CASSQEGSWQSTDTQYF	TGCGCCAGCAGCCAAGAAGGGTCGTGGCAGTCCACAGATACGCAGTATTTT
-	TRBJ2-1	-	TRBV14	CARSPREGAIPSSYNEQFF	TGTGCCCGCAGCCCTCGGGAGGGGGCGATACCTAGCTCCTACAATGAGCAGTTCTTC
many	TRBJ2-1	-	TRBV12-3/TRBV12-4	CASSLSPYNEQFF	TGTGCCAGCAGTTTAAGCCCCTACAATGAGCAGTTCTTC
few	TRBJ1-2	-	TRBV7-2	CASSLAGDYGYTF	TGTGCCAGCAGCTTAGCGGGGGACTATGGCTACACCTTC
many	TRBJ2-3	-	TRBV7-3	CASSFPGDTQYF	TGTGCCAGCAGCTTCCCCGGCGATACGCAGTATTTT
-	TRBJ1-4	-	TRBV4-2	CASSQESRGGEKLFF	TGTGCCAGCAGCCAAGAGTCAAGGGGAGGCGAAAAACTGTTTTTT
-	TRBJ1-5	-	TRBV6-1	CASTLTRGGNQPQHF	TGTGCCAGCACCCTAACGCGGGGAGGCAATCAGCCCCAGCATTTT
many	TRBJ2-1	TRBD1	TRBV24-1	CATSDPDREHNEQFF	TGTGCCACCAGTGATCCGGACAGGGAGCACAATGAGCAGTTCTTC
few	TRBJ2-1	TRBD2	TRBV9	CASSTDSLAGGSYNEQFF	TGTGCCAGCAGCACCGACTCACTAGCGGGGGGTTCCTACAATGAGCAGTTCTTC
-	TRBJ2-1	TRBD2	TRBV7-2	CASSLNVGGGTYNEQFF	TGTGCCAGCAGCTTAAACGTGGGGGGGGGAACCTACAATGAGCAGTTCTTC
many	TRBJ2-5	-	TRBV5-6	CASKGAETQYF	TGTGCCAGCAAAGGGGCGGAGACCCAGTACTTC
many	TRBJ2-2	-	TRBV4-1	CASSLQRNTGELFF	TGCGCCAGCAGCCTGCAGCGGAACACCGGGGAGCTGTTTTTT
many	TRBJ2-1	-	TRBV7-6	CASSLRLVAANEQFF	TGTGCCAGCAGCTTGAGATTGGTGGCAGCTAATGAGCAGTTCTTC
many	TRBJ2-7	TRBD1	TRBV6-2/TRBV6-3	CASSSPGQGYSSYEQYF	TGTGCCAGCAGTTCGCCGGGACAGGGCTACAGCTCCTACGAGCAGTACTTC
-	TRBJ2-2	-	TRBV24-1	CATWDRNTGELFF	TGTGCCACGTGGGACCGTAACACCGGGGAGCTGTTTTTT
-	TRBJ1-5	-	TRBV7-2	CASSRGDQPQHF	TGTGCCAGCAGCAGGGGGGATCAGCCCCAGCATTTT
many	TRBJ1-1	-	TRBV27	CASSLRQAGHTEAFF	TGTGCCAGCAGTTTAAGGCAGGCAGGGCACACTGAAGCTTTCTTT
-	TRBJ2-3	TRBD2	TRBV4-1	CASSAGLAGVQNTQYF	TGCGCCAGCAGCGCTGGACTAGCGGGGGTTCAAAATACGCAGTATTTT
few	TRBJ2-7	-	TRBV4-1	CASSQVKGYEQYF	TGCGCCAGCAGCCAAGTCAAGGGGTACGAGCAGTACTTC
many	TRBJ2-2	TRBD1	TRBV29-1	CSVERTGGDTGELFF	TGCAGCGTTGAACGGACAGGGGGCGACACCGGGGAGCTGTTTTTT
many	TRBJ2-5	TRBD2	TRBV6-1	CASSRTSGGKETQYF	TGTGCCAGCAGCCGGACTAGCGGGGGTAAAGAGACCCAGTACTTC
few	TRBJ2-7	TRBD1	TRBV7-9	CASSSRGRQGRSYEQYF	TGTGCCAGCAGCTCGAGGGGGCGACAGGGAAGGTCCTACGAGCAGTACTTC
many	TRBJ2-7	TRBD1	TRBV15	CATSRGSGTGAYEQYF	TGTGCCACCAGCAGAGGGTCCGGGACAGGGGCCTACGAGCAGTACTTC
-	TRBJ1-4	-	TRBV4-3	CASSHQGENEKLFF	TGCGCCAGCAGCCACCAGGGAGAAAATGAAAAACTGTTTTTT
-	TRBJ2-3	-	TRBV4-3	CASSQDLLDTQYF	TGCGCCAGCAGCCAAGATCTGTTGGATACGCAGTATTTT
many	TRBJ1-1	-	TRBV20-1	CSAPLGGTEAFF	TGCAGTGCACCCCTGGGAGGCACTGAAGCTTTCTTT